Presented here are 8 T cell receptor beta chains from one specimen sequenced in a study of blood T cell repertoires in COVID-19. TCRdb's copy holds only in-frame clones and misses some; the assay was immunoSEQ multiplex PCR. The sample lists 100,000 or so clones; around four fifths were seen once. The specimen was peripheral blood. These receptors all stem from a woman aged 70 to 79 with active or convalescent COVID-19.

This chain joins TRBV7-9 and TRBJ2-2; D is uncertain. CDR3 length: 16 residues. V lost 4 bases, J lost 3 bases, and 15 bases lay in between. Looked up from germline, CDR1 is SEHNR and CDR2 is FQNEAQ (reference sequence). Here the CDR3 DNA reads TGTGCCAGCAGCTCCCCGAGCAGGCTTTACACCGGGGAGCTGTTTTTT. Protein product: CASSSPSRLYTGELFF.

The genes are TRBV5-5 and TRBJ2-1; 8 bases are a match to TRBD2. The CDR3 spans 16 residues. Germline values: CDR1 SGHKS, CDR2 YYEKEE (reference sequence). V was clipped by 1 base and J by 12 bases; unmatched bases: 15. The CDR3 spells CASSLIGRGDPRVQFF. The CDR3 DNA follows: TGTGCCAGCAGCTTGATCGGGCGGGGGGACCCTCGTGTGCAGTTCTTC.

The rearrangement links TRBV28 to TRBJ1-2; D is possibly TRBD1 (6 bases). Between the trimmed V and J ends, which lost 10 bases and 5 bases, there was a span of 14 bases. The germline V gene has CDR1 MDHEN and CDR2 SYDVKM. This CDR3 is built from 12 residues. The CDR3 sequence: CATWGGGYGYTF. The CDR3, as DNA: TGTGCCACTTGGGGAGGGGGATATGGCTACACCTTC.

V and J are TRBV24-1 and TRBJ1-2, with D possibly being TRBD1 (5 bases). This CDR3 comprises 15 residues. Germline V gene data show CDR1 as KGHDR and CDR2 as SFDVKD. V gave up 3 bases and J gave up 7 bases, with 17 bases separating them. The CDR3 DNA sequence: TGTGCCACCAGTGATCCCCAGGGTTCTATTACTGGCTACACCTTC. This encodes CATSDPQGSITGYTF.

The V and J genes are TRBV3-1 (or the pseudogene TRBV3-2) and TRBJ2-2, with 7 bases lining up with TRBD1. This CDR3 has 15 residues. Germline V lookup: CDR1 LGHDT, CDR2 YNNKEL (reference sequence). Losses at the gene ends were 3 bases for V and 1 base for J; bases not matched to a gene: 2. CDR3 nucleotide sequence: TGTGCCAGCAGCCACCGGACAGGGAACACCGGGGAGCTGTTTTTT. Its protein product is CASSHRTGNTGELFF.

The CDR3 spells CASSVGSPIGSTDTQYF. The CDR3 nucleotides read TGTGCCAGCAGCGTAGGGAGCCCTATTGGGAGCACAGATACGCAGTATTTT. This rearrangement joins TRBV9 to TRBJ2-3; the D is unclear. The CDR3 totals 17 residues. Germline assignment: CDR1 SGDLS and CDR2 YYNGEE. V was trimmed by 0 bases and J by 0 bases, leaving 14 bases between them.

The J gene is TRBJ1-2, the V gene TRBV6-5, with 9 bases matching TRBD1. Losses at the gene ends were 6 bases for V and 7 bases for J; bases not matched to a gene: 6. Looked up from germline, CDR1 is MNHEY and CDR2 is SVGAGI. This CDR3 is 13 amino acids long. The CDR3 region is CASRPPGQGGYTF. As DNA, the CDR3 is TGTGCCAGCAGACCCCCGGGACAGGGTGGCTACACCTTC.

This sequence joins TRBV3-1 (or the pseudogene TRBV3-2) and TRBJ2-6, with a weak D call TRBD2 (6 bases). Germline loops: CDR1 LGHDT, CDR2 YNNKEL (reference sequence). V gave up 4 bases and J gave up 4 bases, with 14 bases separating them. The CDR3 contains 16 residues. CDR3 DNA: TGTGCCAGCAGCCTGAGACGGGGGACCGGGGCCAACGTCCTGACTTTC. Translated: CASSLRRGTGANVLTF.